This TCR beta chain was found in a study of T cells after yellow fever vaccination. Overall study: Investigators sorted EM, EMRA, CM and Tscm memory subsets, relying on CD3, CD45RA, CCR7 and CD95. Any fraction with a low cell number was prepared using SMART-Seq v4 Ultra Low Input. Study-level results: Most clones from primary vaccination resurfaced after the booster (about 95% CD4, around 89% CD8). Some clonotypes were seen in both the CD4 and the CD8 compartments. These made up a small share and likely arose from convergent recombination.

Trimming left V 1 base short and J 10 bases short, with 20 bases between. CDR3 length equals 16 residues. The germline CDR1 and CDR2 sequences are SEHNR and FQNEAQ (reference sequence). This clonotype was counted many times. TCRdb ran MiXCR on the 5' RACE reads and lists one entry per CDR3 protein. The data contain 25,000 to 30,000 distinct CDR3 sequences, 4% to 5.5% of them seen just once; the ten biggest clones take up around 35%. The source material was PBMCs, either bulk or a sorted T-cell subset (CD4+, CD8+, memory, or dextramer-sorted; not recorded which), sampled on the day of the yellow fever booster vaccination. The V gene is TRBV7-9, the J gene TRBJ2-1; D unresolved. The origin of this receptor is a man in his late teens or twenties who received the YFV17D yellow fever vaccine. CDR3 amino acids: CASSLDSGAKRKEQFF. CDR3 DNA: TGTGCCAGCAGCTTAGATTCTGGAGCCAAGCGAAAAGAGCAGTTCTTC.